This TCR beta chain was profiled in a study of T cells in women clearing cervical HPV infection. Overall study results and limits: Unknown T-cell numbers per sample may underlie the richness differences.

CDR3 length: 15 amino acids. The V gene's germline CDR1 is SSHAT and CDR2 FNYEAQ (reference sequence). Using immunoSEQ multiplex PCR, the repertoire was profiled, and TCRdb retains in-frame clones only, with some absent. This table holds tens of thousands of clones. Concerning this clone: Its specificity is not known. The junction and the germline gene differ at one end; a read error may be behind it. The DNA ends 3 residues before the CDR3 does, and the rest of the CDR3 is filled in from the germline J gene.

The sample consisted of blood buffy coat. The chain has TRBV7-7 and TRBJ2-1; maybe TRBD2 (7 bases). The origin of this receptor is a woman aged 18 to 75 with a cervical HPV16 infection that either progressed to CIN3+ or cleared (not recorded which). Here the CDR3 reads CASSLEGGAYNEQFF. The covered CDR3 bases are TGTGCTAGCAGCTTAGAAGGGGGGGCGTACAATGAG.